The 11 T cell receptor beta chains below come from one sample, sequenced in a study of vaccination effects on CD4 cells after COVID-19. These TCRs are of unknown antigen specificity. Prior to sequencing, the ViraFEST assay stimulated PBMC with viral peptide pools, which expanded the antigen-specific CD4+ T cells. Upon completion of around eleven days in culture, CD4+ T cells were isolated. It was two doses of either the BNT162b2 or mRNA-1273 vaccine that participants received. Sequencing was performed with immunoSEQ multiplex PCR; in TCRdb, only in-frame clones are kept and a portion is missing. The top ten hold more than 0.95% of the sample, which has about 81,000 clones, 60% to 85% seen once. The sample in question was CD4+ T cells from PBMCs cultured with HCoV-OC43 spike peptides, obtained after COVID-19 vaccination. Subset of the sample: HCoV-OC43 spike overlapping peptide pool stimulation. Receptors were obtained from a human donor who received a COVID-19 vaccine.

The chain carries TRBV20-1 and TRBJ1-1, with TRBD1 matching over 10 bases. The CDR3 is made up of 13 amino acids. In germline, CDR1 is DFQATT, CDR2 SNEGSKA (reference sequence). Trimming at V came to 3 bases and at J to 8 bases, leaving 6 bases not matched to a gene. CDR3 nucleotide sequence: TGCAGTGCTAGTCGGGACAGGGGCCGCGAAGCTTTCTTT. Translated: CSASRDRGREAFF.

This sequence joins TRBV6-5 and TRBJ2-7; D gene unclear. In germline, CDR1 is MNHEY, CDR2 SVGAGI. There are 15 residues in the CDR3. Deletions cut 0 bases from V and 3 bases from J, with 12 bases between. In nucleotides, the CDR3 is TGTGCCAGCAGTTACTCGAAGACAACCGGCTACGAGCAGTACGTC. Protein: CASSYSKTTGYEQYV.

This rearrangement joins TRBV7-2 to TRBJ2-5, with 7 bases that match TRBD2. Per the germline V gene, CDR1 is SGHTA and CDR2 is FQGNSA. CDR3 length: 17 residues. The V and J ends lost 4 bases and 3 bases, in that order; junction bases with no gene match: 14. The CDR3 nucleotides are TGTGCCAGCAGCTCCCTGGGGAGCGGGGTAAGAAAAGAGACCCAGTACTTC. Amino acid sequence: CASSSLGSGVRKETQYF.

The chain is built from TRBV6-6 and TRBJ2-5, with TRBD1 matching 10 bases. This CDR3 has 16 residues. Trimming removed 6 bases from V and 5 bases from J; junction bases left unmatched: 12. Germline V gives CDR1 MNHNY, CDR2 SVGAGI (reference sequence). CDR3 nucleotide sequence: TGTGCCAGCAGACCTACCGGGACAGGGGTTCGGGAGACCCAGTACTTC. Amino acids: CASRPTGTGVRETQYF.

The rearrangement uses TRBV6-5 and TRBJ2-2, with D possibly matching TRBD1 (6 bases). Germline V CDR1 and CDR2: MNHEY, SVGAGI. The CDR3 is 14 amino acids. V lost 6 bases to trimming and J lost 0 bases, with 8 bases between them. This CDR3 is CASRRTANTGELFF. As DNA, the CDR3 is TGTGCCAGCAGACGGACAGCGAACACCGGGGAGCTGTTTTTT.

The CDR3 here is CASSEGRPQLGVRLETQYF. CDR3 sequence (DNA): TGTGCCAGCAGTGAAGGTCGCCCCCAGCTTGGGGTGCGACTAGAGACCCAGTACTTC. The chain carries TRBV2 and TRBJ2-5, with no clear D. Looked up from germline, CDR1 is SNHLY and CDR2 is FYNNEI. V dropped 1 base and J dropped 4 bases, with 25 bases sitting between them. This CDR3 has 19 residues. The entire variable domain, with the rest obtained from reference TRBV2 and TRBJ2-5, is as follows: EPEVTQTPSHQVTQMGQEVILRCVPISNHLYFYWYRQILGQKVEFLVSFYNNEISEKSEIFDDQFSVERPDGSNFTLKIRSTKLEDSAMYFCASSEGRPQLGVRLETQYFGPGTRLLVL.

V and J are TRBV6-2 or TRBV6-3 and TRBJ2-7; D possibly corresponds to TRBD2 (7 bases). V lost 2 bases and J 2 bases, leaving 13 bases between the germline ends. The CDR3 consists of 15 residues. The germline V gene has CDR1 MNHEY and CDR2 SVGEGT. The CDR3 DNA sequence: TGTGCCAGCAGTTACCTGGCGGGGGCCGCCTACGAGCAGTACGTC. It encodes CASSYLAGAAYEQYV.

This chain uses TRBV7-9 with TRBJ2-1, with TRBD2 identical over 9 bases. The CDR3 contains 14 residues. Germline V gives CDR1 SEHNR, CDR2 FQNEAQ (reference sequence). The junction had 9 bases not matched to a gene; V was cut back by 8 bases and J by 7 bases. In DNA, the CDR3 is TGTGCCAGCGGAAATAGCGGGGGAAGGAATGAGCAGTTCTTC. The encoded protein is CASGNSGGRNEQFF.

This clone has only one observation. The CDR3 is CASSPSIRNTEAFF. CDR3 in DNA: TGTGCCAGCAGCCCATCGATACGGAACACTGAAGCTTTCTTT. V and J are TRBV9 and TRBJ1-1; D ambiguous. CDR1 is SGDLS and CDR2 is YYNGEE in the germline V gene. The CDR3 length is 14 residues. Trimming shortened V by 4 bases and J by 1 base, and 11 bases separated the two germline ends.

The chain combines TRBV12-3 or TRBV12-4 with TRBJ1-2; D may be TRBD1 (5 bases). This CDR3 has 12 amino acids. Deletions cut 3 bases from V and 7 bases from J, with 9 bases between. CDR3 sequence (DNA): TGTGCCAGCAGTTTGGGGCGGGCTGGCTACACCTTC. Translating gives CASSLGRAGYTF.

The chain recombines TRBV5-5 with TRBJ1-6; no clear D. Germline CDR1 SGHKS, CDR2 YYEKEE (reference sequence). V gave up 6 bases and J gave up 0 bases, with 16 bases separating them. The CDR3 consists of 17 residues. The CDR3 DNA sequence: TGTGCCAGCACCCTGGAGGCTTCCAGCTCCTATAATTCACCCCTCCACTTT. Encoded protein: CASTLEASSSYNSPLHF.